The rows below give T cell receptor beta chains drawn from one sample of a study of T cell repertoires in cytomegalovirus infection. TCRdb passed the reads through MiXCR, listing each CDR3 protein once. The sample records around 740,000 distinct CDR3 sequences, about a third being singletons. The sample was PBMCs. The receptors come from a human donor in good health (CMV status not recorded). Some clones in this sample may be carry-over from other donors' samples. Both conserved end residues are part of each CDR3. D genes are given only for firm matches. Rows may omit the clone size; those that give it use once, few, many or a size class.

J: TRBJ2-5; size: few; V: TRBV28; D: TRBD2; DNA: TGTGCCAGCAGCGGACTAGCGGGAGGAGGAAACGTAGAGACCCAGTACTTC; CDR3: CASSGLAGGGNVETQYF
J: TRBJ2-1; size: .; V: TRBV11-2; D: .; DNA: TGTGCCAGCAGCTTAGCCACCGCCGAGGTCTTC; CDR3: CASSLATAEVF
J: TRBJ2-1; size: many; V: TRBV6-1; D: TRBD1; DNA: TGTGCCAGCAGGGACCGGACAGGGGTTTTTGGTGAGCAGTTCTTC; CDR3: CASRDRTGVFGEQFF
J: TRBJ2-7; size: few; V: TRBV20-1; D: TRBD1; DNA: TGCAGTGCTACCGGGACAGGGGGGTACGAGCAGTACTTC; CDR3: CSATGTGGYEQYF
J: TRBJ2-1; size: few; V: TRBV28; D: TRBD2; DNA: TGTGCCAGCAGTGACCTAGCGGGAGTGTACAATGAGCAGTTCTTC; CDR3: CASSDLAGVYNEQFF
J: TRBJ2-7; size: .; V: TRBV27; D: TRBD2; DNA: TGTGCCAGCAGTTACTCAGCGGGGGGGCCCTACGAGCAGTACTTC; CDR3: CASSYSAGGPYEQYF
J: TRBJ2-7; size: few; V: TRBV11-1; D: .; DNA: TGTGCCAGCAGCTTAAGAGTGGACTACGAGCAGTACTTC; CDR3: CASSLRVDYEQYF
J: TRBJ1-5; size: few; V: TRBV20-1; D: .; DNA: TGCAGTGCTGAGGACAAGGCGCCGAATCAGCCCCAGCATTTT; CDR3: CSAEDKAPNQPQHF
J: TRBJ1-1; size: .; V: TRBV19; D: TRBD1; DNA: TGTGCCAGTAGCGCCGGGACAGAGAACACTGAAGCTTTCTTT; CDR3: CASSAGTENTEAFF
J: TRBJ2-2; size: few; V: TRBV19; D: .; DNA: TGTGCCAGTAGAAACTCCAGGGCCGGGGAGCTGTTTTTT; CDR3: CASRNSRAGELFF
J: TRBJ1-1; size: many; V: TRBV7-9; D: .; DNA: TGTGCCAGCAGCCCAGGCAGCGGAGGGGGCACTGAAGCTTTCTTT; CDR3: CASSPGSGGGTEAFF
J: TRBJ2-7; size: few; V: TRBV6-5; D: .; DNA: TGTGCCAGCAGTTACGGGCCTGGGGTATACGAGCAGTACTTC; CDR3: CASSYGPGVYEQYF
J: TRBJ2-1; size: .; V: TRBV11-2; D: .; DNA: TGTGCCAGCAGCCCTTTTATGAGGGGTAACAATGAGCAGTTCTTC; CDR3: CASSPFMRGNNEQFF
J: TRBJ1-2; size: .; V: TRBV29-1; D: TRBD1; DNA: TGCAGCATCTTGACAGGGGTTCATGGCTACACCTTC; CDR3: CSILTGVHGYTF
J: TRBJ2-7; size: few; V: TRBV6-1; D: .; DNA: TGTGCCAGCAGTACCCGAGGGGACGAGCAGTACTTC; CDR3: CASSTRGDEQYF
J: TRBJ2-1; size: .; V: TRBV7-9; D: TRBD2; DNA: TGTGCCAGCAGCCCTCCTCGGGGGGCTAGCGGGAGGCGCGATGAGCAGTTCTTC; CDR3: CASSPPRGASGRRDEQFF
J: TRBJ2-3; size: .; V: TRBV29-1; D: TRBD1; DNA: TGCAGCGTTGAGGACAGGAGCAGCACAGATACGCAGTATTTT; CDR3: CSVEDRSSTDTQYF
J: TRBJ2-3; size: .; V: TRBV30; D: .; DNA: TGTGCCTGGAGTTGGGGTGCAGATACGCAGTATTTT; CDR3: CAWSWGADTQYF
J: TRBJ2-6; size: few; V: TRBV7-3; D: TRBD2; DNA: TGTGCCAGCAGCGCCCGGCGGCGCAGGGAGGGTAATAACTCTGGGGCCAACGTCCTGACTTTC; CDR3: CASSARRRREGNNSGANVLTF
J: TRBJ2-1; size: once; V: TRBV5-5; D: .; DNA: TGTGCCAGCAGCTTGGGGGTTCGGGGTGAGCAGTTCTTC; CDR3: CASSLGVRGEQFF
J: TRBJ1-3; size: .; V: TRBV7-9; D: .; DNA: TGTGCCAGCAGCTTAAGTTTGCAAGTCGGAAACACCATATATTTT; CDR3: CASSLSLQVGNTIYF
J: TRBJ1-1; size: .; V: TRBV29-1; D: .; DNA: TGCAGCGCAGATCCGGGACTCCTCAACACTGAAGCTTTCTTT; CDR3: CSADPGLLNTEAFF
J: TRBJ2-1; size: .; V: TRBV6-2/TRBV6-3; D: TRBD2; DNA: TGTGCCAGCAGCCAACCCAAGGGACTAGCGAGAGGCGATGAGCAGTTCTTC; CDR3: CASSQPKGLARGDEQFF
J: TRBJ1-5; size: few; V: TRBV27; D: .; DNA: TGTGCCAGCAGTCCCATGACATCTTTTAATCAGCCCCAGCATTTT; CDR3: CASSPMTSFNQPQHF
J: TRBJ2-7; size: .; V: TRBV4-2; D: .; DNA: TGTGCCAGCAGCCGTCGGCGGGACTCAGCCTACGAGCAGTACTTC; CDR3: CASSRRRDSAYEQYF
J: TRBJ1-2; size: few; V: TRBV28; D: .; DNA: TGTGCCAGCAGTTTAGCGGATCTTTATGGCTACACCTTC; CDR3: CASSLADLYGYTF
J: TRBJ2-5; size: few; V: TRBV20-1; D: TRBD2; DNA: TGCAGTGCTTCCCGGTCTAGCGGGAGCCTCCAAGAGACCCAGTACTTC; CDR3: CSASRSSGSLQETQYF
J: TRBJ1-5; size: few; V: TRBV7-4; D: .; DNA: TGTGCCAGCAGCTCGCGCGAGGGTGAGAGAGGCAATCAGCCCCAGCATTTT; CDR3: CASSSREGERGNQPQHF
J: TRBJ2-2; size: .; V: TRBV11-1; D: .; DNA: TGTGCCAGCAGCTTAGCGACAGGCACCGGGGAGCTGTTTTTT; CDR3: CASSLATGTGELFF
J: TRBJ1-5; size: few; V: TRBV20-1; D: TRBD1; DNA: TGCAGTGCGCCGAGGGACAGGGATCGAGGCAGTCAGCCCCAGCATTTT; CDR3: CSAPRDRDRGSQPQHF
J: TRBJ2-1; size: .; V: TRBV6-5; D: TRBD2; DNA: TGTGCCAGCAGTTATAGTGGACTAGCGGTAGGAGAGGAGCAGTTCTTC; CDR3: CASSYSGLAVGEEQFF
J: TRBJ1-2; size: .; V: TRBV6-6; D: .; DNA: TGTGCCAGCAGTTACGGTCGATCCCGGGGTGACTATGGCTACACCTTC; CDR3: CASSYGRSRGDYGYTF
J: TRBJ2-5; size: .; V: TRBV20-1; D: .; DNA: TGCAGTTCTGCCCGGACAGTCCGCGAGACCCAGTACTTC; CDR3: CSSARTVRETQYF
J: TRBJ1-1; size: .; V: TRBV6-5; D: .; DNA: TGTGCCAGCAGTTACTCGGGCGCCAAAAACACTGAAGCTTTCTTT; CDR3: CASSYSGAKNTEAFF
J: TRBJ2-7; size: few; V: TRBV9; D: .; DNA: TGTGCCAGCAGCGTAGACGGAGGGACCTACGAGCAGTACTTC; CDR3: CASSVDGGTYEQYF
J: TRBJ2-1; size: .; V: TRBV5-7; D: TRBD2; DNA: TGTGCCAGCAGTATTACAGAGCGGGGGTCCTACAATGAGCAGTTCTTC; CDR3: CASSITERGSYNEQFF
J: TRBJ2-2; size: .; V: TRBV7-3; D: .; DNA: TGTGCCAGCAGCTCGTATGGACTCCTCACCGGGGAGCTGTTTTTT; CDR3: CASSSYGLLTGELFF
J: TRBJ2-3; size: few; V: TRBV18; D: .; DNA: TGTGCCAGCTCACCGAGGGAAGATACGCAGTATTTT; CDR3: CASSPREDTQYF
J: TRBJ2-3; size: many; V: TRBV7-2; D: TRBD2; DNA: TGTGCCAGCAGTTATCCGGGACTAGCGGTTGCGGGAGATACGCAGTATTTT; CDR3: CASSYPGLAVAGDTQYF
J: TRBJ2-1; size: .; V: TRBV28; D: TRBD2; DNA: TGTGCCAGCAGGGGACTAGATGTGAATGAGCAGTTCTTC; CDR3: CASRGLDVNEQFF
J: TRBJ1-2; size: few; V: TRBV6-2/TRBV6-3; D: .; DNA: TGTGCCAGCAGTTACTATCTCGCGGGGCACTATGGCTACACCTTC; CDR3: CASSYYLAGHYGYTF
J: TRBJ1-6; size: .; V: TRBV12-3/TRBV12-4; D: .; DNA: TGTGCCAGCGTGGCGAGACAAAATTCACCCCTCCACTTT; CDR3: CASVARQNSPLHF
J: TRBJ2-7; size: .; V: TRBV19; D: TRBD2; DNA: TGTGCCAGTAGTGGACTAGCGGGAGGCATATCCCCGTCGGGAGAGAAGTACTTC; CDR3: CASSGLAGGISPSGEKYF
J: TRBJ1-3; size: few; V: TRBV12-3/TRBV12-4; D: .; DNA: TGTGCCGACAGCGGAAACACCATATATTTT; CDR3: CADSGNTIYF
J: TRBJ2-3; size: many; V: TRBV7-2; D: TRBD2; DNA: TGTGCCAGCAGCTTACTAGCGGGAGGTAGCACAGATACGCAGTATTTT; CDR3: CASSLLAGGSTDTQYF
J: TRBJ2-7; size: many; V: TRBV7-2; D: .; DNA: TGTGCCAGCAGCTTAGACTTCACAGTGTACGAGCAGTACTTC; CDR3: CASSLDFTVYEQYF
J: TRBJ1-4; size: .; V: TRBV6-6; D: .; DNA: TGTGCCAGCAGTTACAGTCGAGGGTCTAACGAAAAACTGTTTTTT; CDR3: CASSYSRGSNEKLFF
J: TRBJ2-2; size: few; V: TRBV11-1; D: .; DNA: TGTGCCAGCAGCTTAGGTTCAATCGCGAACACCGGGGAGCTGTTTTTT; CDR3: CASSLGSIANTGELFF
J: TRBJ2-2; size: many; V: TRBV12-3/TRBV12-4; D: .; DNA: TGTGCCAGCAGTTTGTCTTGGGAGCTGTTTTTT; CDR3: CASSLSWELFF
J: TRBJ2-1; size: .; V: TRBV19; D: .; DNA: TGTGCCAGTAGTACCCCCTACTCGGGGACCAGCTCCTACAATGAGCAGTTCTTC; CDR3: CASSTPYSGTSSYNEQFF
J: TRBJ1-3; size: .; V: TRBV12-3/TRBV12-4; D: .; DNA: TGTGCCAGCAGTTTATACAACGGAAACACCATATATTTT; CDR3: CASSLYNGNTIYF
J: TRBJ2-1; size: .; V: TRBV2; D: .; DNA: TGTGCCAGCAGACCCGACCAGTCCTACGAGCAGTTCTTC; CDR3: CASRPDQSYEQFF
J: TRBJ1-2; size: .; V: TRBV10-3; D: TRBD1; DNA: TGTGCCATCAGTGAGGGGACAGGGGCCGGTTCTAACTATGGCTACACCTTC; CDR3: CAISEGTGAGSNYGYTF
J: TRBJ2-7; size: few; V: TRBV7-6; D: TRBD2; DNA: TGTGCCAGCAGCTTAGGCGGGGGGGTCGACTACGAGCAGTACTTC; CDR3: CASSLGGGVDYEQYF
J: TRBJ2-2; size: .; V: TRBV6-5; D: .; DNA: TGTGCCAGCAGCTATTCGTTAGCGCGTCAGAACACCGGGGAGCTGTTTTTT; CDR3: CASSYSLARQNTGELFF
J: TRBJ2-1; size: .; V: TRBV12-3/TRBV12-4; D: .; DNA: TGTGCCAGCGGCGGGGGCGTCAATGAGCAGTTCTTC; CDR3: CASGGGVNEQFF